Following are 20 T cell receptor beta chains from one sample sequenced in a study of control samples from healthy donors and cancer patients. Clones were read by immunoSEQ multiplex PCR, and TCRdb kept only the in-frame ones, dropping some. The sample shows approximately 170,000 clones, approximately 92% of them seen only once. The sequencing sample was made of blood. These receptors all come from a man younger than 40 in good health.

The rearrangement links TRBV7-8 to TRBJ1-1; a weak D match, TRBD1 (5 bases). The V gene lost 5 bases and the J gene lost 0 bases, with 13 bases spanning the gap. Germline values: CDR1 SGHVS, CDR2 FQNEAQ. This CDR3 region has 15 residues. CDR3 nucleotide sequence: TGTGCCAGCAGCGACCCGCGGGACTTGAACACTGAAGCTTTCTTT. As protein: CASSDPRDLNTEAFF.

This chain uses TRBV28 with TRBJ1-5; D gene unclear. Germline V CDR1 and CDR2: MDHEN, SYDVKM. The V end was cut by 1 base, the J end by 7 bases, with 8 bases between. CDR3 length equals 13 residues. As DNA, the CDR3 is TGTGCCAGCAGTTTATCCCCCGGGCAGCCCCAGCATTTT. Its translation: CASSLSPGQPQHF.

This chain uses TRBV11-2 with TRBJ2-7; D is unclear. The V and J ends lost 5 bases and 4 bases respectively, with 12 bases between them. This CDR3 comprises 13 residues. Per germline, CDR1 SGHAT and CDR2 FQNNGV. The CDR3 spells CASSTLEAYEQYF. The CDR3 DNA reads TGTGCCAGCAGCACCCTAGAAGCGTACGAGCAGTACTTC.

V is TRBV14 and J is TRBJ2-7; the match to TRBD2 covers 11 bases. The J segment lost 8 bases and the V segment lost 3 bases, leaving 12 bases of the junction unmatched. The germline V gene has CDR1 SGHDN and CDR2 FVKESK. The CDR3 runs 16 residues. The CDR3 region has the DNA TGTGCCAGCAGCCACCTGGCTAGCGGGAGGTTTCCCCAGCAGTACTTC. Amino acids: CASSHLASGRFPQQYF.

This clone was seen just once. The rearrangement joins TRBV15 to TRBJ2-1; weak D call: TRBD1 (5 bases). Germline V CDR1 and CDR2: LNHNV, YYDKDF (reference sequence). The V end was cut by 5 bases, the J end by 10 bases, with 27 bases between. This CDR3 has 17 amino acids. CDR3 bases: TGTGCCACCAGCGGGGCCCTAGGACGTACTCCCGCCAAAGAGCAGTTCTTC. Protein product: CATSGALGRTPAKEQFF.

The rearrangement links TRBV18 to TRBJ2-2; D is unclear. This CDR3 is built from 12 residues. V lost 8 bases to trimming and J lost 5 bases, with 9 bases between them. Per the germline V gene, CDR1 is KGHSH and CDR2 is LQKENI. The CDR3 DNA reads as TGTGCCAGCCTCCGAAGTACCGGGGAGCTGTTTTTT. It yields the protein CASLRSTGELFF.

This chain uses TRBV5-1 with TRBJ2-7; 9 bases line up with TRBD1. The V and J ends lost 0 bases and 5 bases, in that order; junction bases with no gene match: 3. The CDR3 consists of 14 residues. Germline CDR1 SGHRS, CDR2 YFSETQ. DNA of the CDR3: TGCGCCAGCAGCTTGGGACAGGGGGGAGACGAGCAGTACTTC. Its translation: CASSLGQGGDEQYF. Full variable domain (remainder filled in from reference TRBV5-1 and TRBJ2-7): KAGVTQTPRYLIKTRGQQVTLSCSPISGHRSVSWYQQTPGQGLQFLFEYFSETQRNKGNFPGRFSGRQFSNSRSEMNVSTLELGDSALYLCASSLGQGGDEQYFGPGTRLTVT.

The rearrangement links TRBV4-1 to TRBJ2-5; 12 positions agree with TRBD2. Germline trimming cut 4 bases from V and 1 base from J; bases unmatched to any gene: 7. Germline V gene sequence: CDR1 MGHRA, CDR2 YSYEKL. CDR3 size: 17 residues. Written as DNA, the CDR3 is TGCGCCAGCAGCCGAGGACTAGCGGGGACCTCCCAAGAGACCCAGTACTTC. Translation gives CASSRGLAGTSQETQYF.

The V and J genes are TRBV11-2 and TRBJ1-1; D is unclear. CDR1 is SGHAT, CDR2 FQNNGV, per germline. Deletions cut 1 base from V and 6 bases from J, with 12 bases between. This CDR3 comprises 14 residues. The chain's CDR3 is CASSLAGIDPEAFF. The CDR3 DNA is TGTGCCAGCAGCTTAGCGGGGATAGACCCTGAAGCTTTCTTT.

The chain couples TRBV6-1 to TRBJ1-1; tentative D call: TRBD1 (6 bases). Trimming stripped 4 bases from V and 3 bases from J, with 21 bases between. There are 17 residues in the CDR3. Germline CDR1 is MNHNS and CDR2 is SASEGT. The CDR3: CASSVGRGGNLYTEAFF. CDR3 DNA sequence: TGTGCCAGCAGTGTTGGCAGGGGAGGTAATCTTTACACTGAAGCTTTCTTT.

The CDR3 loop is CAWSAGKGAETQYF. The DNA of the CDR3 is TGTGCCTGGAGTGCGGGGAAGGGGGCAGAGACCCAGTACTTC. The chain recombines TRBV30 with TRBJ2-5; 7 bases match TRBD1. The junction had 6 bases not matched to a gene; V was cut back by 1 base and J by 4 bases. The CDR3 is made up of 14 amino acids. CDR1 and CDR2 from the germline V gene are GTSNPN and SVGIG (reference sequence).

V gene TRBV30 combines with J gene TRBJ2-5, with D perhaps given as TRBD1 or TRBD2 (5 bases each). Germline V gives CDR1 GTSNPN, CDR2 SVGIG (reference sequence). The CDR3 sequence is 17 residues long. Trimming shortened V by 0 bases and J by 4 bases, and 21 bases separated the two germline ends. In nucleotides, the CDR3 is TGTGCCTGGAGTGTAATCAGGTCGGGGACCTGGAGAGAGACCCAGTACTTC. Protein sequence: CAWSVIRSGTWRETQYF. The whole variable domain, filled in from reference TRBV30 and TRBJ2-5, reads SQTIHQWPATLVQPVGSPLSLECTVEGTSNPNLYWYRQAAGRGLQLLFYSVGIGQISSEVPQNLSASRPQDRQFILSSKKLLLSDSGFYLCAWSVIRSGTWRETQYFGPGTRLLVL.

V and J are TRBV5-8 and TRBJ2-1, with a weak D call TRBD2 (5 bases). The germline V and J ends were trimmed by 0 bases and 0 bases, with 7 bases remaining between them. The CDR3 is 15 amino acids. Looked up from germline, CDR1 is SGHTS and CDR2 is YDEGEE. CDR3 protein: CASSLGLASYNEQFF. In DNA, the CDR3 is TGTGCCAGCAGCTTGGGGCTAGCCTCCTACAATGAGCAGTTCTTC.

The chain has TRBV7-8 and TRBJ2-3; TRBD2 might be the D (6 bases). Germline V gene sequence: CDR1 SGHVS, CDR2 FQNEAQ. V lost 0 bases and J 2 bases, leaving 15 bases between the germline ends. This CDR3 region has 17 residues. In DNA form, the CDR3 reads TGTGCCAGCAGCTTAGCGGCGGGACGGGGATACACAGATACGCAGTATTTT. It translates to CASSLAAGRGYTDTQYF.

This chain joins TRBV27 and TRBJ2-2; D unresolved. Germline values: CDR1 MNHEY, CDR2 SMNVEV (reference sequence). Trimming shortened V by 3 bases and J by 6 bases, and 5 bases separated the two germline ends. The CDR3 runs 12 residues. CDR3 loop: CASSFSAGELFF. The CDR3, as DNA: TGTGCCAGCAGTTTTTCGGCCGGGGAGCTGTTTTTT.

This clone was detected only a few times. This chain links TRBV7-2 with TRBJ2-1; no definite D call. Trimming took off 5 bases at V and 8 bases at J, with 16 bases between the two ends. The CDR3 spans 14 residues. Per germline, CDR1 SGHTA and CDR2 FQGNSA. The CDR3 spells CASSPGPPPDEQFF. CDR3 DNA sequence: TGTGCCAGCAGCCCCGGGCCCCCCCCGGATGAGCAGTTCTTC.

Comment on this clone: This sample includes further DNA sequences coding for the same CDR3. The gene calls are TRBV27 and TRBJ2-7; D gene ambiguous. This CDR3 spans 13 amino acids. Germline CDR1 reads MNHEY; CDR2 reads SMNVEV (reference sequence). V was shortened by 2 bases and J by 0 bases, with 5 bases between the two germline ends. The CDR3 loop reads CASSLTGSYEQYF. The CDR3 DNA sequence: TGTGCCAGCAGTTTAACGGGCTCCTACGAGCAGTACTTC.

V usage is TRBV3-1 (or the pseudogene TRBV3-2) and J usage is TRBJ2-5; D not certain. The V and J ends lost 2 bases and 5 bases respectively, with 9 bases between them. The CDR3 is made up of 13 amino acids. Germline CDR1 reads LGHDT; CDR2 reads YNNKEL (reference sequence). The CDR3 sequence: CASSQISAETQYF. CDR3 sequence (DNA): TGTGCCAGCAGCCAAATCTCGGCGGAGACCCAGTACTTC.

The V call is TRBV5-1, the J call TRBJ2-2; TRBD1 matches at 9 bases. The V segment lost 4 bases and the J segment 5 bases; nucleotides outside the gene matches: 3. The length of the CDR3 is 14 residues. Germline V gene data show CDR1 as SGHRS and CDR2 as YFSETQ. The CDR3 DNA sequence: TGCGCCAGCAGCGTTGGACAGGGGACCGGGGAGCTGTTTTTT. Translation: CASSVGQGTGELFF.

This chain joins TRBV6-7 and TRBJ2-4; D not certain. TRBV6-7 is given ORF status, its function remaining uncertain. The CDR3 covers 13 residues. Trimming cost V 1 base and J 1 base, with 2 bases left between them. CDR3 DNA: TGTGCCAGCAGTTACTGGGCCAAAAACATTCAGTACTTC. Protein product: CASSYWAKNIQYF.